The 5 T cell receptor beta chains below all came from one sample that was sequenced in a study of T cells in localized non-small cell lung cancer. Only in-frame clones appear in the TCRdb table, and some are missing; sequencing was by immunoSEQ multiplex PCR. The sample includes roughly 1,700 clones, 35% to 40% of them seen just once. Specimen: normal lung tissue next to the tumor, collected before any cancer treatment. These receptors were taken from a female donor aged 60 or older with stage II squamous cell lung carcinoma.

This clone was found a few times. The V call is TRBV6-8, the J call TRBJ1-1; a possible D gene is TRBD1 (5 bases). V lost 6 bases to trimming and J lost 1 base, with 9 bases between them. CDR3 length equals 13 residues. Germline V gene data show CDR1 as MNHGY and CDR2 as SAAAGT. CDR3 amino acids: CASRRGGNTEAFF. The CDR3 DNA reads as TGTGCCAGCAGACGGGGCGGGAACACTGAAGCTTTCTTT.

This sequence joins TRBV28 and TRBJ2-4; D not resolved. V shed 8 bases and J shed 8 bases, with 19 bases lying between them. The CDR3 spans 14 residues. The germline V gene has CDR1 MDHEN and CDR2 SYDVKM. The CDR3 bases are TGTGCCAGCCGCGTCGTCAGTGATGGTTACATTCAGTACTTC. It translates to CASRVVSDGYIQYF.

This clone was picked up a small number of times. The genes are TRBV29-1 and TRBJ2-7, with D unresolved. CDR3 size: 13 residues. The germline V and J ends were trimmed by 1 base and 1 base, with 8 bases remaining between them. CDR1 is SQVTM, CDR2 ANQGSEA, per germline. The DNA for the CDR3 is TGCAGCGTTGAAGGGGGTATGTCCTACGAGCAGTACTTC. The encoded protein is CSVEGGMSYEQYF.

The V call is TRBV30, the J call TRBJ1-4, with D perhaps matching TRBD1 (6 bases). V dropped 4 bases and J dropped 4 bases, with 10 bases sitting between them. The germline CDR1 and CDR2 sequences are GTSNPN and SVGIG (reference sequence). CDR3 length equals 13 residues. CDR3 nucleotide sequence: TGTGCCTGGAATACAGGGTATAATGAAAAACTGTTTTTT. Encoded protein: CAWNTGYNEKLFF.

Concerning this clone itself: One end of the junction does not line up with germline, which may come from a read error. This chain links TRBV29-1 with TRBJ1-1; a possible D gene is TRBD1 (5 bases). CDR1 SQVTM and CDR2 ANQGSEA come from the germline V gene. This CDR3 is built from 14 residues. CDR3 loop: CSVAGRGMNTKAFF. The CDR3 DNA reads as TGCAGCGTCGCTGGGAGGGGAATGAACACTAAAGCTTTCTTT.